The 12 T cell receptor beta chains below were found in one sample sequenced in a study of blood T cells in healthy people across ages. Through a sample-barcoded 5' primer and a J-beta primer mix, a second PCR was run for roughly 6 to 12 cycles. TCRdb re-analysed the 5' RACE reads in MiXCR, keeping a single row per CDR3 protein. The table includes around 1.7 million distinct CDR3 sequences, roughly 27% detected once. Sequenced sample: blood. Every receptor here comes from a woman in her twenties or thirties in good health.

Details on this clonotype: This could be a read error, since a much larger clone is one nucleotide away. The conserved phenylalanine or tryptophan normally closing the CDR3 is absent here, so this likely arose from a read error. The chain recombines TRBV9 with TRBJ2-5, with TRBD2 matching over 9 bases. The germline CDR1 and CDR2 sequences are SGDLS and YYNGEE. CDR3 length: 16 residues. V lost 0 bases to trimming and J lost 5 bases; unmatched junction nucleotides: 8. In DNA, the CDR3 is TGTGCCAGCAGCGTAGTTGCGGGGGGGCTGAGTGAGACCCAGTACGTC. It is translated as CASSVVAGGLSETQYV.

The V call is TRBV4-1, the J call TRBJ2-1; 13 bases line up with TRBD2. The CDR3 spans 17 residues. Germline V CDR1 and CDR2: MGHRA, YSYEKL. V shed 4 bases, J shed 6 bases, and the junction held 9 bases outside the gene matches. The CDR3 is CASSPIQGLAGSNEQFF. CDR3 DNA sequence: TGCGCCAGCAGCCCAATCCAGGGACTAGCGGGATCCAATGAGCAGTTCTTC.

Comments on this clonotype: A read error may produce the germline difference seen at one junction end. The chain recombines TRBV24-1 with TRBJ2-1; 11 bases agree with TRBD2. This CDR3 spans 16 amino acids. Germline V gives CDR1 KGHDR, CDR2 SFDVKD. CDR3 in amino acids: CTTSDTRGTSGNEQFF. DNA of the CDR3: TGTACCACCAGTGATACAAGAGGGACTAGCGGCAATGAGCAGTTCTTC.

This clonotype was seen a few times. J is TRBJ2-1 and V is TRBV20-1, with a possible D match to TRBD2 (6 bases). Germline values: CDR1 DFQATT, CDR2 SNEGSKA (reference sequence). The CDR3 runs 17 residues. V was pared by 3 bases and J by 6 bases, with 24 bases between. The CDR3 DNA reads as TGCAGTGCTAGGGGACCTACCGCGGACTACCGGCGCAATGAGCAGTTCTTC. Translation: CSARGPTADYRRNEQFF.

Details on this clonotype: This likely traces to a read error, being one base from a far larger clone. The V and J genes are TRBV6-5 and TRBJ2-1; TRBD1 aligns across 8 bases. V gave up 7 bases and J gave up 0 bases; unmatched junction bases: 5. The germline CDR1 and CDR2 sequences are MNHEY and SVGAGI. This CDR3 has 15 amino acids. The CDR3, as DNA: TGTGCCAGCACCCGGACAGGGAGCTCCTACAATGAGCAGTTCTTC. Translation gives CASTRTGSSYNEQFF.

A word on this clonotype: A much larger clone lies a single base off, so this may be a read error. The gene calls are TRBV15 and TRBJ2-7; no reliable D call. V was shortened by 1 base and J by 0 bases, with 7 bases between the two germline ends. The CDR3 length is 14 residues. Germline assignment: CDR1 LNHNV and CDR2 YYDKDF (reference sequence). The CDR3 spells CATSRGLGSYEQYF. As DNA, the CDR3 is TGTGCCACCAGCAGAGGTCTAGGCTCCTACGAGCAGTACTTC.

The V gene is TRBV20-1, the J gene TRBJ2-1; TRBD2 agrees at 13 bases. V lost 3 bases and J lost 4; bases outside the gene matches: 9. Per germline, CDR1 DFQATT and CDR2 SNEGSKA (reference sequence). This CDR3 has 17 residues. Written as DNA, the CDR3 is TGCAGTGCTAGTGAAAGACTAGCGGGAGGTCTATACAATGAGCAGTTCTTC. Residues: CSASERLAGGLYNEQFF.

This rearrangement joins TRBV5-1 to TRBJ2-5; no firm D call. Germline assignment: CDR1 SGHRS and CDR2 YFSETQ. V dropped 0 bases and J dropped 2 bases, with 11 bases sitting between them. There are 15 residues in the CDR3. The CDR3, as DNA: TGCGCCAGCAGCTTGGTTATGCAGTTTCAAGAGACCCAGTACTTC. Amino acid sequence: CASSLVMQFQETQYF.

The chain couples TRBV5-1 to TRBJ2-1; TRBD2 aligns across 13 bases. Germline CDR1 SGHRS, CDR2 YFSETQ. With V trimmed by 4 bases and J by 9 bases, 10 bases remained unmatched. The CDR3 contains 16 residues. The CDR3 DNA is TGCGCCAGCAGCCCACTAGCGGGGGGGACCTACGGTGAGCAGTTCTTC. Its protein is CASSPLAGGTYGEQFF.

The V and J genes are TRBV20-1 and TRBJ2-1; the match to TRBD2 covers 8 bases. The CDR3 length is 14 residues. J was trimmed by 10 bases and V by 1 base; bases with no gene match: 9. CDR1 is DFQATT, CDR2 SNEGSKA, per germline (reference sequence). The CDR3 DNA reads as TGCAGTGCTAGAGGAACGGGGGGGATACGGGAGCAGTTCTTC. This codes for CSARGTGGIREQFF.

In its sample, this clonotype was seen many times. The chain joins TRBV20-1 to TRBJ2-3, with TRBD2 matching over 9 bases. Losses at the gene ends were 2 bases for V and 0 bases for J; bases not matched to a gene: 9. This CDR3 spans 17 amino acids. The germline gives CDR1 DFQATT, CDR2 SNEGSKA (reference sequence). DNA of the CDR3: TGCAGTGCTAGATTCCTAGCGGGGTCTACTAGCACAGATACGCAGTATTTT. Translated, it gives CSARFLAGSTSTDTQYF.

This clonotype has a count of ten or more. The chain is built from TRBV7-8 and TRBJ2-1, with 11 nucleotides matching TRBD2. CDR1 is SGHVS, CDR2 FQNEAQ, per germline. The CDR3 extends over 17 amino acids. The V gene end was trimmed by 4 bases and the J gene end by 0 bases; junction bases not matched to a gene: 5. This CDR3 is CASSSLGLAASYNEQFF. The CDR3 DNA is TGTGCCAGCAGCTCGTTGGGACTAGCGGCCTCCTACAATGAGCAGTTCTTC.